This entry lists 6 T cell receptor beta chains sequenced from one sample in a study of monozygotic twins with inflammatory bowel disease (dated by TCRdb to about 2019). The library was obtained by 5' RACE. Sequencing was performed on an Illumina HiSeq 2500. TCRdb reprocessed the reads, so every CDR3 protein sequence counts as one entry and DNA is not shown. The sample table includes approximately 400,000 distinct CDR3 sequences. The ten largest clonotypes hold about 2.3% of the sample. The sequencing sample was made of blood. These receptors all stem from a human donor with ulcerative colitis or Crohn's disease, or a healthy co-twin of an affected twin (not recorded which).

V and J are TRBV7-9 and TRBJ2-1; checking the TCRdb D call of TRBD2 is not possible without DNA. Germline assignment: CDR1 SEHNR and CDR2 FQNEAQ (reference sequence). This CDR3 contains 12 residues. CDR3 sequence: CASSLEGSEQFF.

CDR3: CASSHLGRGPGNEQFF. V is TRBV4-3 and J is TRBJ2-1; lacking DNA, the TRBD1 call made by TCRdb goes unchecked. This CDR3 is built from 16 residues. Germline-derived CDR1 and CDR2 are LGHNA and YSLEER.

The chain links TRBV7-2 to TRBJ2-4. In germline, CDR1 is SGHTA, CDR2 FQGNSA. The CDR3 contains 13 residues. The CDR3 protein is CASSLLGSNIQYF. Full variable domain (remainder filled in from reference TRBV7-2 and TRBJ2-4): GAGVSQSPSNKVTEKGKDVELRCDPISGHTALYWYRQSLGQGLEFLIYFQGNSAPDKSGLPSDRFSAERTGGSVSTLTIQRTQQEDSAVYLCASSLLGSNIQYFGAGTRLSVL.

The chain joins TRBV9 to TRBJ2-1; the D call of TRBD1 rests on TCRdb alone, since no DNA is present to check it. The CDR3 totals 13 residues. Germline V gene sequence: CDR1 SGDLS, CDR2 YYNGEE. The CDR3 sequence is CASSSIPGNEQFF.

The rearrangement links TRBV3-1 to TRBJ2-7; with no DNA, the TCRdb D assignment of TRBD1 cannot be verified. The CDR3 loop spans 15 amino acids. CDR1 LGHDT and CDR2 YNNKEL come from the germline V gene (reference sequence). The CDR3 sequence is CASSQEGASYYEQYF.

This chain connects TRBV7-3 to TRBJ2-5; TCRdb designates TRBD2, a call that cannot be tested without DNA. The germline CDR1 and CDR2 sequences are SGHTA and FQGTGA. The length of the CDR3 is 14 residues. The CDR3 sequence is CASSASGLGETQYF. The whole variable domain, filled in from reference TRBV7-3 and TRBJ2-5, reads GAGVSQTPSNKVTEKGKYVELRCDPISGHTALYWYRQSLGQGPEFLIYFQGTGAADDSGLPNDRFFAVRPEGSVSTLKIQRTERGDSAVYLCASSASGLGETQYFGPGTRLLVL.